These 27 T cell receptor beta chains originate from one sample sequenced in a study of blood T cells in healthy people across ages. Alongside a J-beta primer mix, a sample-barcoded 5' primer served in a second PCR lasting roughly 7 to 11 cycles. One entry per CDR3 protein results from TCRdb running MiXCR on the 5' RACE reads. Among about 1.8 million distinct CDR3 sequences listed, about 50% were seen once. Source material: blood. The receptors here all came from a woman in her thirties or forties in good health.

The V gene is TRBV12-3 or TRBV12-4, the J gene TRBJ2-1, with 7 nucleotides matching TRBD1. The CDR3 sequence is 15 residues long. V was clipped by 7 bases and J by 2 bases; unmatched bases: 8. CDR3 residues: CASTSWTGTYNEQFF. CDR3 DNA sequence: TGTGCCAGCACCTCCTGGACAGGAACCTACAATGAGCAGTTCTTC.

At least ten counts were recorded for this clonotype. Germline and junction disagree at one end, which may indicate a read error. V gene TRBV5-1 combines with J gene TRBJ2-7; D is ambiguous. The CDR3 has 13 residues. Germline values: CDR1 SGHRS, CDR2 YFSETQ. In DNA, the CDR3 is TGTGCCAGCAGTTTACCCAGCTCCTACGAGCAGTACTTC. This encodes CASSLPSSYEQYF.

This chain uses TRBV7-3 with TRBJ2-7; 7 bases line up with TRBD1. The last part of the DNA fits TRBJ2-5 better; the J call may be wrong. This CDR3 is 15 amino acids long. Germline V gives CDR1 SGHTA, CDR2 FQGTGA. The DNA for the CDR3 is TGTGCCAGCAGCCCCACAGGGGTGGGCGGAGAGACCCAGTACTTC. Protein product: CASSPTGVGGETQYF.

This chain links TRBV6-1 with TRBJ2-7; 12 bases agree with TRBD2. Germline V lookup: CDR1 MNHNS, CDR2 SASEGT. V was pared by 9 bases and J by 3 bases, with 3 bases of the junction left unmatched. The CDR3 length is 13 residues. As DNA, the CDR3 is TGTGCCAGTACGACTAGCGGGGGCTACGAGCAGTACTTC. It is translated as CASTTSGGYEQYF.

The rearrangement joins TRBV5-1 to TRBJ2-7, with 8 bases fitting TRBD2. Germline V gives CDR1 SGHRS, CDR2 YFSETQ. Trimming at V came to 3 bases and at J to 7 bases, leaving 9 bases not matched to a gene. This CDR3 is 14 amino acids long. CDR3 sequence (DNA): TGCGCCAGCAGCTCAGACCCCCCTAGCGGGGAGCAGTACTTC. The encoded protein is CASSSDPPSGEQYF.

This clonotype turned up a few times. A much larger clonotype is one base distant, so this may be a read error. The chain carries TRBV9 and TRBJ2-5, with D uncertain. Germline assignment: CDR1 SGDLS and CDR2 YYNGEE. The V end lost 0 bases, the J end lost 1 base, and 7 bases lay between the germline ends. This CDR3 region has 14 residues. CDR3 sequence reads: CASSVAGFQETQYF. In DNA, the CDR3 is TGTGCCAGCAGCGTAGCCGGATTCCAAGAGACCCAGTACTTC.

The table lists this clonotype with a few counts. The rearrangement uses TRBV7-8 and TRBJ2-7; a possible D gene is TRBD1 (6 bases). Trimming stripped 5 bases from V and 1 base from J, with 12 bases between. Germline lookup yields CDR1 SGHVS and CDR2 FQNEAQ. The CDR3 runs to 14 residues. CDR3 protein: CASSRLQGSYEQYF. The DNA of the CDR3 is TGTGCCAGCAGCCGACTACAGGGATCCTACGAGCAGTACTTC.

This clonotype was seen at least ten times. The rearrangement uses TRBV6-2 or TRBV6-3 and TRBJ2-7; no firm D call. The CDR3 is 12 amino acids. Trimming took off 7 bases at V and 2 bases at J, with 9 bases between the two ends. CDR1 MNHEY and CDR2 SVGEGT come from the germline V gene. Here the CDR3 DNA reads TGTGCCAGCACTGACTCGCCCTACGAGCAGTACTTC. The encoded protein is CASTDSPYEQYF.

This clonotype was seen just once. The chain uses TRBV20-1 and TRBJ2-4; TRBD1 aligns across 9 bases. The J call could be wrong; TRBJ2-7 is a better fit for the DNA end. There are 15 residues in the CDR3. The germline V gene encodes CDR1 DFQATT and CDR2 SNEGSKA (reference sequence). Here the CDR3 reads CSARDRGQGVYEQYF. The DNA of the CDR3 is TGCAGTGCTAGAGATCGGGGACAGGGCGTCTACGAGCAGTACTTC.

There are a few counts of this clonotype. The rearrangement joins TRBV24-1 to TRBJ2-4; D gene unclear. The DNA end is more similar to TRBJ2-7, so the J call may be wrong. Per the germline V gene, CDR1 is KGHDR and CDR2 is SFDVKD. There are 13 residues in the CDR3. The CDR3 is CATSGKNSYEQYF. The CDR3 DNA reads TGTGCCACCAGTGGAAAAAACAGCTACGAGCAGTACTTC.

V and J are TRBV7-9 and TRBJ2-1, with 15 bases matching TRBD2. The ends lost 3 bases at V and 0 bases at J; junction bases unmatched: 9. From germline, CDR1 is SEHNR and CDR2 FQNEAQ (reference sequence). The CDR3 is made up of 20 amino acids. CDR3 bases: TGTGCCAGCAGCTTGCGGGGACTAGCGGGGGGCCATTTCTCCTACAATGAGCAGTTCTTC. It codes for CASSLRGLAGGHFSYNEQFF.

The gene calls are TRBV6-2 or TRBV6-3 and TRBJ2-6, with a tentative D call TRBD1 (7 bases). Germline V lookup: CDR1 MNHEY, CDR2 SVGEGT. The CDR3 has 19 amino acids. V was cut by 6 bases and J by 0 bases, with 21 bases left in between. The CDR3 loop reads CASSYHALQGGSGANVLTF. DNA of the CDR3: TGTGCCAGCAGCTATCACGCTTTGCAGGGGGGCTCTGGGGCCAACGTCCTGACTTTC.

This rearrangement joins TRBV12-3 or TRBV12-4 to TRBJ2-5; maybe TRBD2 (6 bases). Near its end, the DNA agrees better with TRBJ2-7, so the J call may be wrong. CDR3 length: 12 amino acids. The CDR3 protein is CASRFRDSEQYF. CDR3 DNA: TGTGCCAGCAGATTCCGGGACTCCGAGCAGTACTTC.

This clonotype was counted only a few times. The V call is TRBV27, the J call TRBJ2-3; unclear D gene. This CDR3 spans 15 amino acids. Trimming removed 3 bases at V and 0 bases at J, with 10 bases between. Germline CDR1 is MNHEY and CDR2 is SMNVEV (reference sequence). The CDR3 bases are TGTGCCAGCAGTTTTCCCCCACCAAGCACAGATACGCAGTATTTT. Protein product: CASSFPPPSTDTQYF.

This clonotype was seen more than once but under ten times. This may stem from a read error, because a much larger clone lies one nucleotide away. The chain uses TRBV27 and TRBJ2-1, with 11 bases fitting TRBD1. The CDR3 runs 16 residues. The ends lost 6 bases at V and 7 bases at J; junction bases unmatched: 11. Germline CDR1 reads MNHEY; CDR2 reads SMNVEV (reference sequence). As DNA, the CDR3 is TGTGCCAGCAGCTCCCGCAGGACAGGGGGCTGGAATGAGCAGTTCTTC. This translates into CASSSRRTGGWNEQFF.

The chain joins TRBV28 to TRBJ1-5, with D possibly TRBD1 on 6 matching bases. Germline CDR1 reads MDHEN; CDR2 reads SYDVKM. The CDR3 has 15 residues. Trimming pared 7 bases from V and 0 bases from J, leaving 13 bases between. The DNA of the CDR3 is TGTGCCAGCAAACCCGGGACAAATAGCAATCAGCCCCAGCATTTT. It yields the protein CASKPGTNSNQPQHF.

This clonotype was detected a few times. The rearrangement uses TRBV7-2 and TRBJ1-6; 8 nucleotides match TRBD1. This CDR3 has 14 amino acids. J was trimmed by 9 bases and V by 5 bases; bases with no gene match: 6. The germline V gene encodes CDR1 SGHTA and CDR2 FQGNSA. The CDR3 here is CASSVQGDFSPLHF. As DNA, the CDR3 is TGTGCCAGCAGCGTACAGGGGGATTTTTCACCCCTCCACTTT.

This clonotype showed up just a few times. The chain uses TRBV15 and TRBJ2-7, with 7 nucleotides matching TRBD1. CDR3 length: 17 amino acids. From germline, CDR1 is LNHNV and CDR2 YYDKDF (reference sequence). V was pared by 0 bases and J by 3 bases, with 11 bases of the junction left unmatched. CDR3 region: CATSRDFRDRADYEQYF. The CDR3, as DNA: TGTGCCACCAGCAGAGATTTCCGCGACAGGGCTGACTACGAGCAGTACTTC.

The CDR3 sequence: CSPSYNEQFF. The CDR3 DNA follows: TGCAGCCCTAGTTACAATGAGCAGTTCTTC. V is TRBV20-1 and J is TRBJ2-1; no firm D call. The germline gives CDR1 DFQATT, CDR2 SNEGSKA (reference sequence). The CDR3 is 10 amino acids.

In this sample, this clonotype turned up a few times. This sequence joins TRBV7-9 and TRBJ1-4, with D unresolved. V shed 3 bases and J shed 8 bases, with 13 bases lying between them. Germline CDR1 and CDR2: SEHNR and FQNEAQ (reference sequence). The CDR3 is 14 residues long. The CDR3 sequence: CASSFPASGEKLFF. CDR3 DNA: TGTGCCAGCAGCTTCCCGGCATCCGGGGAAAAACTGTTTTTT.

This clonotype has only a few counts. This chain joins TRBV28 and TRBJ1-2; D might be TRBD1 (5 bases). The CDR3 length is 16 residues. V lost 3 bases, J lost 0 bases, and 14 bases lay in between. Germline V CDR1 and CDR2: MDHEN, SYDVKM. The CDR3: CASSFGREEANYGYTF. The CDR3 DNA reads TGTGCCAGCAGTTTCGGCAGGGAGGAAGCTAACTATGGCTACACCTTC.

This clonotype was seen a handful of times. This chain connects TRBV20-1 to TRBJ2-3; no clear D gene. Germline lookup yields CDR1 DFQATT and CDR2 SNEGSKA (reference sequence). The V end was cut by 3 bases, the J end by 4 bases, with 5 bases between. The CDR3 totals 11 residues. The CDR3 loop is CSARYPDTQYF. As DNA, the CDR3 is TGCAGTGCTAGGTACCCAGATACGCAGTATTTT.

The table lists this clonotype with a few counts. The chain joins TRBV5-1 to TRBJ2-1; 11 bases are shared with TRBD2. Per germline, CDR1 SGHRS and CDR2 YFSETQ. V gave up 4 bases and J gave up 7 bases; unmatched junction bases: 10. This CDR3 has 16 amino acids. CDR3 in DNA: TGCGCCAGCAGCGGACTACTAGCGGGGGTCACGAATGAGCAGTTCTTC. Translated, it gives CASSGLLAGVTNEQFF.

The V call is TRBV7-2, the J call TRBJ2-4, with D tentatively TRBD2 (6 bases). Gene TRBJ2-7 matches the end of the DNA better, so the J call may be wrong. CDR3 length equals 16 residues. Germline V gene data show CDR1 as SGHTA and CDR2 as FQGNSA. Here the CDR3 reads CASSLEATAGGYEQYF. The CDR3 coding sequence is TGTGCCAGCAGCTTAGAGGCCACCGCCGGGGGTTACGAGCAGTACTTC.

There are a few counts of this clonotype. The V call is TRBV7-9, the J call TRBJ2-5, with D possibly being TRBD1 (5 bases). Per the germline V gene, CDR1 is SEHNR and CDR2 is FQNEAQ (reference sequence). The CDR3 spans 14 residues. The V gene lost 3 bases and the J gene lost 2 bases, with 10 bases spanning the gap. The CDR3 here is CASSFLRQQETQYF. CDR3 in DNA: TGTGCCAGCAGCTTTCTGAGACAGCAAGAGACCCAGTACTTC.

The rearrangement joins TRBV27 to TRBJ1-1; D remains unclear. V was clipped by 2 bases and J by 1 base, with 8 bases between them. From germline, CDR1 is MNHEY and CDR2 SMNVEV (reference sequence). The CDR3 is 14 amino acids. CDR3 in DNA: TGTGCCAGCAGTTTAGCACCGCGGAACACTGAAGCTTTCTTT. Residues: CASSLAPRNTEAFF.

The rearrangement uses TRBV9 and TRBJ2-1; D is ambiguous. The ends were cut back, 4 bases at V and 8 bases at J, with 13 bases in the middle. The CDR3 extends over 13 amino acids. Germline assignment: CDR1 SGDLS and CDR2 YYNGEE. CDR3 sequence reads: CASSPSPMYEQFF. CDR3 sequence (DNA): TGTGCCAGCAGCCCCTCCCCCATGTATGAGCAGTTCTTC.